This T cell receptor beta chain is from a study of tumor-infiltrating lymphocytes in oesophageal squamous cell carcinoma. TCRdb redid the calling of the PCR reads with MiXCR, one entry per CDR3 protein. The sample carries just over 8,500 distinct CDR3 sequences, roughly 65% recorded once. Germline V CDR1 and CDR2: SGHRS, YFSETQ. Unmatched junction bases numbered 5, after V lost 0 bases and J lost 4 bases. This CDR3 has 15 residues. The chain is built from TRBV5-1 and TRBJ2-5, with 8 bases lining up with TRBD2. Sequenced sample: esophageal tumor tissue. The sequence was collected from a female donor with esophageal squamous cell carcinoma. The DNA for the CDR3 is TGCGCCAGCAGCTTGGCCGGGAGGGCCGCAGAGACCCAGTACTTC. Translated, it gives CASSLAGRAAETQYF.